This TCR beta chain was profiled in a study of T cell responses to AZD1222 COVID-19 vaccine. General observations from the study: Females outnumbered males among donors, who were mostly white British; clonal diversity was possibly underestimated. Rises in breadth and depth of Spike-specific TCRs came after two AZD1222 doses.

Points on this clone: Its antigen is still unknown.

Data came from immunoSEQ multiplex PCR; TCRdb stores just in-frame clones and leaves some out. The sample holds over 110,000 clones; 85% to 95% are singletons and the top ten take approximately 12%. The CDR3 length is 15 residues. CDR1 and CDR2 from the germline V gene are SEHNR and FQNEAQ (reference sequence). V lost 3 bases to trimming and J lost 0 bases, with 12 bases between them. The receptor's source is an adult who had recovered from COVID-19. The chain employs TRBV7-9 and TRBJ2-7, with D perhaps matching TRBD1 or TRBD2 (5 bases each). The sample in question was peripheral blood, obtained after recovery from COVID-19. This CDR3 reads CASSFLEGSSYEQYF. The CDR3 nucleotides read TGTGCCAGCAGCTTCCTAGAGGGGAGCTCCTACGAGCAGTACTTC.